The T cell receptor beta chain described here comes from a study of blood T cell repertoires in COVID-19. CDR1 is MRHNA, CDR2 SNTAGT, per germline. The CDR3 is made up of 12 amino acids. V trimming: 6 bases; J trimming: 6 bases; junction bases outside the gene matches: 0. Per the original data handling: The authors estimated nucleated cell counts from reference gene primer amplification. Produced via immunoSEQ multiplex PCR; TCRdb's table is partial and in-frame only. That table gives V, J and clone size, and the DNA gave D and trimming. The sample has fewer than 500,000 clones, roughly 91% seen once.

Sequencing was carried out using peripheral blood. This sequence originates from a woman aged 25-40 years with acute or convalescent COVID-19. The chain is built from TRBV6-4 and TRBJ2-2, with TRBD1 matching 8 bases. The CDR3 is CASRQGAGELFF. CDR3 DNA: TGTGCCAGCAGACAGGGGGCCGGGGAGCTGTTTTTT.